This TCR beta chain was captured by sequencing in a study of blood T cell repertoires in COVID-19. Across the study: Sites across the United States, Italy and Spain contributed samples from acute and convalescent COVID-19. In each case, the material was cDNA or gDNA derived from T cells, B-cell-depleted T cells, or PBMCs.

V shed 2 bases, J shed 3 bases, and the junction held 5 bases outside the gene matches. The CDR3 sequence is 16 residues long. The germline gives CDR1 MNHEY, CDR2 SMNVEV (reference sequence). Original methodology: Cell counts per sample came from amplifying reference gene primers. The assay was immunoSEQ multiplex PCR, and TCRdb's table has in-frame clones only and misses some. That table supplies the V and J calls and clone size; D and trimming were determined from the DNA. This table holds about 140,000 clones, roughly 82% found once. The sequence was obtained from an older man with acute or convalescent COVID-19. The rearrangement joins TRBV27 to TRBJ2-3; 10 bases are shared with TRBD1. Sequences were obtained from peripheral blood. CDR3 in amino acids: CASSLARTGGTDTQYF. CDR3 DNA sequence: TGTGCCAGCAGTTTAGCCAGGACAGGGGGAACAGATACGCAGTATTTT.